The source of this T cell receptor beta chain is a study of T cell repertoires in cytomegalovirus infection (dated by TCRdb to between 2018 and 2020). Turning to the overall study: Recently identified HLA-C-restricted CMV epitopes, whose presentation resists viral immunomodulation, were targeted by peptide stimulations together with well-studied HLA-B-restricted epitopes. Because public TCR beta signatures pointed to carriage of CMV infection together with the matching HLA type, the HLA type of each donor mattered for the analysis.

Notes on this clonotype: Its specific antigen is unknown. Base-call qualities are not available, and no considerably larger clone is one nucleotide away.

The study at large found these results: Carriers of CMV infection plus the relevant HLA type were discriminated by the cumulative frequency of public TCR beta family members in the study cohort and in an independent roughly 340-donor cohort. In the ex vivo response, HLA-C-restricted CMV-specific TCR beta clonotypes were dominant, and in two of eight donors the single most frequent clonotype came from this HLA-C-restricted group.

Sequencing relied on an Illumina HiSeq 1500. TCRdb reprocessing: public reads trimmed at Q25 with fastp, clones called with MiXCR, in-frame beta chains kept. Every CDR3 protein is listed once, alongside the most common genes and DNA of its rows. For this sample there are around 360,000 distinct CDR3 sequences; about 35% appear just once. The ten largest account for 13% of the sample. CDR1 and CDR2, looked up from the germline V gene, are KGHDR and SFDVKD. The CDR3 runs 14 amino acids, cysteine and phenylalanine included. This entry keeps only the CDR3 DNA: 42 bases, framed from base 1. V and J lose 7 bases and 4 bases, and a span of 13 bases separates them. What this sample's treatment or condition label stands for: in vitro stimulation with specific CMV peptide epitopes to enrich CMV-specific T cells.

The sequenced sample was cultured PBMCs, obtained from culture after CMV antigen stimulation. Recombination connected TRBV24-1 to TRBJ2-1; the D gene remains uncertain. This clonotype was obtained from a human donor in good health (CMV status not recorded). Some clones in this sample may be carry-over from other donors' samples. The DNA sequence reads TGTGCCACCAGCCCCCATTCAAGTTACAATGAGCAGTTCTTC. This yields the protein CATSPHSSYNEQFF.